This TCR beta chain originates from a study of OX40 agonist ivuxolimab in advanced cancers. Study-wide points: CD8+ T cells showed, on average, more clonal expansion than CD4+ cells. At 0.1 to 3.0 mg/kg, clonal expansion of CD4+ and CD8+ blood T cells had occurred by week 6. Expanded peripheral T cell antigen specificity was not determined.

This clone came up a few times. Its antigen is undetermined. Assay: immunoSEQ multiplex PCR; the TCRdb copy retains only in-frame clones and omits some. The table lists more than 60,000 clones, 85% of them singletons. Baseline, cycle 4 day 1, and cycle 7 day 1 were the blood sampling points. The TCR sequence derives from an adult with an advanced solid tumor such as melanoma, head and neck, liver or kidney cancer. Source: CD4+ or CD8+ T cells sorted from blood, taken in a trial of the OX40 agonist ivuxolimab.

The CDR3 DNA sequence: TGTGCCAGCAGCTTAAAGCGGGGGGGCTTGATTGAGACCCAGTACTTC. It translates to CASSLKRGGLIETQYF. The V gene is TRBV5-6, the J gene TRBJ2-5; 10 bases are a match to TRBD2. The CDR3 is made up of 16 amino acids. Germline trimming cut 2 bases from V and 5 bases from J; bases unmatched to any gene: 9. CDR1 SGHDT and CDR2 YYEEEE come from the germline V gene.